The rows below give T cell receptor beta chains drawn from one sample of a study of control samples from healthy donors and cancer patients. The protocol was immunoSEQ multiplex PCR, while the TCRdb copy is restricted to in-frame clones and leaves out a portion. The sample comprises roughly 200,000 clones, roughly 94% of which are singletons, and about 1.6% rests with the top ten. The sample taken for sequencing was blood. These receptors were taken from a man between 45 and 60 years old in good health. CDR3s include the opening cysteine and the closing phenylalanine or tryptophan. Fields, in order: CDR3 protein, CDR3 DNA, clone size, D gene, J gene, V gene, CDR3 length. A D gene is named only where the DNA matches it firmly. The listing skips clone size in some rows; elsewhere it reads once, few, many or a size class.

CASRARLRGLGYTF TGTGCCAGCAGGGCGCGTCTTAGGGGGCTTGGCTACACCTTC - TRBD1 TRBJ1-2 TRBV5-6 14
CASSLRTGSSFF TGTGCCAGCAGTTTAAGGACAGGGTCTAGCTTTTTT - TRBD1 TRBJ2-3 TRBV12-3/TRBV12-4 12
CASSLRGEGNTGELFF TGCGCCAGCAGCTTGAGGGGAGAGGGAAACACCGGGGAGCTGTTTTTT once - TRBJ2-2 TRBV5-1 16
CASRTGRTTNEKLFF TGCGCCAGTAGGACAGGGCGGACAACTAATGAAAAACTGTTTTTT - TRBD1 TRBJ1-4 TRBV5-1 15
CSAASEKPQHF TGCAGTGCTGCCTCGGAGAAGCCCCAGCATTTT - - TRBJ1-5 TRBV20-1 11
CATTSGFGDYEQYF TGTGCCACCACCTCGGGCTTTGGCGACTACGAGCAGTACTTC - - TRBJ2-7 TRBV15 14
CASRADRVSGANVLTF TGTGCCAGCAGGGCTGATAGAGTCTCTGGGGCCAACGTCCTGACTTTC - - TRBJ2-6 TRBV28 16
CASTSTWDRDGYTF TGTGCCAGCACGTCGACTTGGGACAGGGACGGCTACACCTTC - TRBD1 TRBJ1-2 TRBV9 14
CASSSVADYPGNTIYF TGTGCCAGCTCATCCGTCGCCGATTACCCTGGAAACACCATATATTTT - - TRBJ1-3 TRBV18 16
CSAGFFGANVLTF TGCAGCGCAGGGTTTTTTGGGGCCAACGTCCTGACTTTC - - TRBJ2-6 TRBV29-1 13
CASSSRNQPQHF TGTGCCAGCAGCTCCCGCAATCAGCCCCAGCATTTT - - TRBJ1-5 TRBV7-2 12
CASSRTLPTSTDTQYF TGTGCCAGCAGCCGAACCCTTCCGACTAGCACAGATACGCAGTATTTT - - TRBJ2-3 TRBV3-1/TRBV3-2 16
CASSERASSVSYNSPLHF TGTGCCAGCAGTGAAAGGGCTTCATCGGTGTCCTATAATTCACCCCTCCACTTT few - TRBJ1-6 TRBV2 18
CASSEGETQYF TGTGCCAGCAGTGAAGGGGAGACCCAGTACTTC - - TRBJ2-5 TRBV2 11
CASSQNRGGNTEAFF TGCGCCAGCAGCCAGAACAGGGGGGGGAACACTGAAGCTTTCTTT - TRBD1 TRBJ1-1 TRBV4-1 15
CASSLFQRGGKETQYF TGTGCCAGCAGCTTGTTCCAGCGGGGGGGGAAAGAGACCCAGTACTTC once TRBD2 TRBJ2-5 TRBV5-6 16
CASSQDWTEGNTIYF TGTGCCAGCAGCCAAGATTGGACAGAAGGAAACACCATATATTTT - - TRBJ1-3 TRBV4-2 15
CASSPLPGQPRDEQFF TGTGCCAGCAGTCCCCTCCCGGGACAGCCCCGGGATGAGCAGTTCTTC - TRBD1 TRBJ2-1 TRBV28 16
CASSLGYTAKNIQYF TGTGCCAGCAGCTTAGGGTATACGGCCAAAAACATTCAGTACTTC - - TRBJ2-4 TRBV7-2 15
CAWSVETGYGYTF TGTGCCTGGAGTGTGGAAACCGGCTATGGCTACACCTTC - - TRBJ1-2 TRBV30 13
CASSLGQSQPQHF TGTGCCAGCAGCTTGGGACAGAGCCAGCCCCAGCATTTT - - TRBJ1-5 TRBV5-4 13
CASSLEGLSNQPQHF TGCGCCAGCAGCTTGGAAGGGCTTAGCAATCAGCCCCAGCATTTT - - TRBJ1-5 TRBV5-1 15
CASRSDGQNYGYTF TGTGCCAGCCGCTCCGATGGCCAGAACTATGGCTACACCTTC - - TRBJ1-2 TRBV28 14
CASSVGVRGQSTDTQYF TGTGCCAGCAGCGTAGGGGTTCGGGGGCAGAGCACAGATACGCAGTATTTT - - TRBJ2-3 TRBV9 17
CASSPLDTNTEAFF TGTGCCAGCTCACCTCTCGATACGAACACTGAAGCTTTCTTT - - TRBJ1-1 TRBV18 14
CASSSTNLAAEQFF TGTGCCAGCAGTTCAACCAACTTGGCAGCTGAGCAGTTCTTC - - TRBJ2-1 TRBV7-2 14
CAISDPGQGMTEAFF TGTGCCATCAGTGACCCGGGACAGGGTATGACTGAAGCTTTCTTT - TRBD1 TRBJ1-1 TRBV10-3 15
CASSLGLAGMNTGELFF TGCGCCAGCAGTCTCGGACTAGCGGGGATGAACACCGGGGAGCTGTTTTTT - TRBD2 TRBJ2-2 TRBV5-1 17
CATSRVGQNYGYTF TGTGCCACCAGCAGAGTGGGACAGAACTATGGCTACACCTTC - TRBD1 TRBJ1-2 TRBV15 14
CASNERDSRGTDTQYF TGTGCCAGCAACGAAAGGGACTCTCGGGGCACAGATACGCAGTATTTT once - TRBJ2-3 TRBV9 16
CASSTVQDSNTEAFF TGTGCCAGCAGCACTGTACAGGATTCGAACACTGAAGCTTTCTTT - - TRBJ1-1 TRBV7-9 15
CASSEAPRTVNSPLHF TGTGCCAGCAGTGAAGCACCCCGGACAGTCAATTCACCCCTCCACTTT - - TRBJ1-6 TRBV6-1 16
CASSLRSGGAQETQYF TGTGCCAGCAGCCTCCGTAGCGGGGGGGCACAAGAGACCCAGTACTTC once TRBD2 TRBJ2-5 TRBV7-2 16
CASRQTGRGEKLFF TGTGCCAGCCGACAGACAGGGAGGGGTGAAAAACTGTTTTTT - TRBD1 TRBJ1-4 TRBV6-5 14
CASSLRYLNTEAFF TGTGCCAGCAGTTTGCGGTATTTGAACACTGAAGCTTTCTTT - - TRBJ1-1 TRBV28 14
CASSLWSKSTDTQYF TGTGCCAGCAGTTTATGGTCCAAAAGCACAGATACGCAGTATTTT - - TRBJ2-3 TRBV27 15
CASSPPVPSGNTIYF TGTGCCAGCTCACCACCGGTGCCCTCTGGAAACACCATATATTTT - - TRBJ1-3 TRBV18 15
CASRRDRDNQPQHF TGTGCCAGCAGGAGGGACAGGGACAATCAGCCCCAGCATTTT - TRBD1 TRBJ1-5 TRBV2 14
CASMGPYGQEKLFF TGTGCCAGCATGGGGCCCTACGGTCAGGAAAAACTGTTTTTT - - TRBJ1-4 TRBV28 14
CASSAQINTEAFF TGTGCCAGCAGTGCGCAGATAAACACTGAAGCTTTCTTT - - TRBJ1-1 TRBV2 13
CASSLGGEGHQPQHF TGTGCCAGCAGTTTAGGGGGGGAGGGACATCAGCCCCAGCATTTT - - TRBJ1-5 TRBV28 15
CASSQTWLNSYPFF TGTGCCAGCAGCCAAACCTGGCTCAACAGTTACCCGTTCTTC - - TRBJ2-1 TRBV3-1/TRBV3-2 14
CASAGGGSNQPQHF TGTGCCAGCGCGGGGGGGGGAAGCAATCAGCCCCAGCATTTT - - TRBJ1-5 TRBV28 14
CASSEGRSSGNTIYF TGTGCCAGCAGTGAAGGCAGAAGCTCTGGAAACACCATATATTTT - - TRBJ1-3 TRBV2 15
CASSYGTVEWARLYF TGTGCCAGCAGTTACGGGACAGTCGAATGGGCGAGACTGTACTTC - TRBD1 TRBJ2-4 TRBV27 15
CASSSSHSEQYF TGTGCCAGCAGTTCCTCCCACAGCGAGCAGTACTTC - - TRBJ2-7 TRBV28 12
CASSEGASVLNTEAFF TGTGCCAGCAGCGAGGGGGCCTCGGTTTTGAACACTGAAGCTTTCTTT - TRBD1 TRBJ1-1 TRBV7-2 16